This passage covers 18 T cell receptor beta chains from one sample sequenced in a study of a mutant IDH1 vaccine in newly diagnosed glioma. Time point denoted: week 35, safety follow-up. Each vaccine dose was 300 ug of mutant IDH1 20-mer peptide, with topical imiquimod. TCRdb keeps only in-frame clones here, not all; method: immunoSEQ multiplex PCR. Counted here are tens of thousands of clones, more than 85% occurring once; the ten biggest clones make up roughly 2%. These receptors' antigens are unknown. The material was PBMCs, obtained from a glioma patient whose treatment included an IDH1 peptide vaccine. All receptors come from a man aged 30 to 45 with glioma.

The chain recombines TRBV7-2 with TRBJ1-1; D is uncertain. The CDR3 consists of 14 residues. The V end was cut by 4 bases, the J end by 5 bases, with 14 bases between. Germline CDR1 reads SGHTA; CDR2 reads FQGNSA. CDR3 amino acids: CASSSLDWETEAFF. In nucleotides, the CDR3 is TGTGCCAGCAGCTCACTGGACTGGGAGACTGAAGCTTTCTTT.

The chain employs TRBV5-1 and TRBJ2-1, with D tentatively TRBD2 (6 bases). The germline gives CDR1 SGHRS, CDR2 YFSETQ. The CDR3 runs 15 residues. The V and J ends lost 4 bases and 10 bases respectively, with 21 bases between them. This chain's CDR3 is CASSHRDWLVGEQFF. The CDR3, as DNA: TGCGCCAGCAGCCATCGGGACTGGCTAGTCGGGGAGCAGTTCTTC.

The rearrangement links TRBV7-9 to TRBJ2-5, with D maybe TRBD1 (6 bases). The better agreement between TRBJ2-7 and the DNA end casts doubt on the J call. This CDR3 comprises 16 residues. CDR1 is SEHNR and CDR2 is FQNEAQ in the germline V gene (reference sequence). The CDR3 DNA reads TGTGCCAGCAGCTACCCCCAGGGGCCTCTTACCTACGAGCAGTACTTC. Its protein product is CASSYPQGPLTYEQYF.

The chain carries TRBV28 and TRBJ2-5; 8 bases are a match to TRBD1. CDR3 length equals 16 residues. Germline lookup yields CDR1 MDHEN and CDR2 SYDVKM. Trimming removed 4 bases from V and 0 bases from J; junction bases left unmatched: 7. The chain's CDR3 is CASSWGTGSYQETQYF. Here the CDR3 DNA reads TGTGCCAGCAGTTGGGGGACAGGTTCGTACCAAGAGACCCAGTACTTC.

This chain connects TRBV7-9 to TRBJ2-1; 12 nucleotides agree with TRBD2. There are 19 residues in the CDR3. Per germline, CDR1 SEHNR and CDR2 FQNEAQ (reference sequence). V lost 1 base and J lost 0; bases outside the gene matches: 7. CDR3 sequence reads: CASSLVFGLAGHSYNEQFF. CDR3 bases: TGTGCCAGCAGCTTAGTATTCGGACTAGCGGGACACTCCTACAATGAGCAGTTCTTC.

This clone was recorded only once. The gene calls are TRBV10-3 and TRBJ1-1; D unresolved. Germline loops: CDR1 ENHRY, CDR2 SYGVKD. This CDR3 is 16 amino acids long. Deletions cut 2 bases from V and 1 base from J, with 14 bases between. CDR3 in amino acids: CAISEIGPRANTEAFF. Here the CDR3 DNA reads TGTGCCATCAGTGAGATAGGTCCAAGGGCGAACACTGAAGCTTTCTTT.

CDR3 residues: CASSSDGRSNQPQHF. CDR3 nucleotides: TGTGCCAGCAGCTCGGACGGGAGGAGCAATCAGCCCCAGCATTTT. This rearrangement joins TRBV11-2 to TRBJ1-5, with D unclear. The V end lost 4 bases, the J end lost 1 base, and 11 bases lay between the germline ends. Germline CDR1 is SGHAT and CDR2 is FQNNGV. This CDR3 has 15 amino acids.

The genes are TRBV7-3 and TRBJ2-7; 14 bases map to TRBD2. CDR1 SGHTA and CDR2 FQGTGA come from the germline V gene. The length of the CDR3 is 15 residues. The trim removed 5 bases at V and 5 bases at J, leaving 5 bases unmatched. The CDR3 spells CASSRSGLAGDEQYF. The CDR3 DNA sequence: TGTGCCAGCAGCAGATCGGGACTAGCGGGAGACGAGCAGTACTTC.

This rearrangement joins TRBV19 to TRBJ2-1, with 12 bases lining up with TRBD2. The CDR3 length is 14 residues. V gave up 5 bases and J gave up 8 bases; unmatched junction bases: 4. Germline loops: CDR1 LNHDA, CDR2 SQIVND (reference sequence). CDR3 DNA: TGTGCCAGTAGTCCTAGCGGGAGGGACGATGAGCAGTTCTTC. Protein product: CASSPSGRDDEQFF.

The chain is built from TRBV6-5 and TRBJ1-1; the D is unclear. Germline V CDR1 and CDR2: MNHEY, SVGAGI. Trimming shortened V by 5 bases and J by 10 bases, and 17 bases separated the two germline ends. This CDR3 comprises 13 residues. The CDR3 region is CASSPRGGKGAFF. CDR3 nucleotide sequence: TGTGCCAGCAGTCCCCGCGGCGGTAAGGGAGCTTTCTTT.

This sequence joins TRBV7-3 and TRBJ1-5, with D uncertain. The CDR3 runs to 9 residues. The V end was cut by 8 bases, the J end by 5 bases, with 1 base between. The germline V gene has CDR1 SGHTA and CDR2 FQGTGA. The CDR3 is CASYQPQHF. CDR3 sequence (DNA): TGTGCCAGCTATCAGCCCCAGCATTTT.

V is TRBV13 and J is TRBJ2-1; the D is unclear. Trimming took off 6 bases at V and 0 bases at J, with 12 bases between the two ends. CDR1 PRHDT and CDR2 FYEKMQ come from the germline V gene (reference sequence). The CDR3 spans 15 residues. The CDR3 here is CASSLGPSSYNEQFF. For the CDR3, the DNA is TGTGCCAGCAGTCTCGGGCCGAGCTCCTACAATGAGCAGTTCTTC.

V usage is TRBV5-5 and J usage is TRBJ2-2; 8 nucleotides match TRBD1. CDR3 length equals 14 residues. Germline values: CDR1 SGHKS, CDR2 YYEKEE (reference sequence). V was clipped by 2 bases and J by 6 bases; unmatched bases: 3. This chain's CDR3 is CASSFQGAAGELFF. DNA of the CDR3: TGTGCCAGCAGCTTTCAGGGGGCAGCCGGGGAGCTGTTTTTT.

The V and J genes are TRBV6-6 and TRBJ1-4; a possible D gene is TRBD1 (6 bases). Trimming removed 5 bases at V and 7 bases at J, with 11 bases between. The CDR3 covers 13 residues. Germline V lookup: CDR1 MNHNY, CDR2 SVGAGI (reference sequence). Here the CDR3 reads CASSRGGAEKLFF. For the CDR3, the DNA is TGTGCCAGCAGTAGGGGGGGTGCTGAAAAACTGTTTTTT.

The V gene is TRBV2, the J gene TRBJ1-6; weak D call: TRBD1 (6 bases). CDR1 is SNHLY, CDR2 FYNNEI, per germline. This CDR3 is 15 amino acids long. Trimming shortened V by 8 bases and J by 0 bases, and 11 bases separated the two germline ends. Here the CDR3 reads CASDGQSSYNSPLHF. The CDR3 DNA is TGTGCCAGCGATGGACAGAGCTCCTATAATTCACCCCTCCACTTT.

Here the CDR3 DNA reads TGTGCCTGGAGTGCTAAACGGGACAGCAATCAGCCCCAGCATTTT. Translated, it gives CAWSAKRDSNQPQHF. J is TRBJ1-5 and V is TRBV30; tentative D call: TRBD1 (5 bases). Germline lookup yields CDR1 GTSNPN and CDR2 SVGIG (reference sequence). V lost 1 base, J lost 1 base, and 11 bases lay in between. The CDR3 has 15 amino acids.

The chain links TRBV10-2 to TRBJ1-1; a weak D match, TRBD1 (6 bases). Germline CDR1 is WSHSY and CDR2 is SAAADI. Deletions cut 1 base from V and 5 bases from J, with 11 bases between. The CDR3 extends over 14 amino acids. For the CDR3, the DNA is TGCGCCAGCAGTGAGTTCAGGGGAGAAACTGAAGCTTTCTTT. Translating gives CASSEFRGETEAFF.

The rearrangement uses TRBV19 and TRBJ2-5; a weak D match, TRBD1 (6 bases). Trimming took 6 bases from V and 2 from J, leaving 13 bases between them. The CDR3 runs to 14 residues. CDR1 and CDR2 (germline): LNHDA, SQIVND (reference sequence). For the CDR3, the DNA is TGTGCCAGTAGCCTGACAGGATTTCAAGAGACCCAGTACTTC. This codes for CASSLTGFQETQYF.